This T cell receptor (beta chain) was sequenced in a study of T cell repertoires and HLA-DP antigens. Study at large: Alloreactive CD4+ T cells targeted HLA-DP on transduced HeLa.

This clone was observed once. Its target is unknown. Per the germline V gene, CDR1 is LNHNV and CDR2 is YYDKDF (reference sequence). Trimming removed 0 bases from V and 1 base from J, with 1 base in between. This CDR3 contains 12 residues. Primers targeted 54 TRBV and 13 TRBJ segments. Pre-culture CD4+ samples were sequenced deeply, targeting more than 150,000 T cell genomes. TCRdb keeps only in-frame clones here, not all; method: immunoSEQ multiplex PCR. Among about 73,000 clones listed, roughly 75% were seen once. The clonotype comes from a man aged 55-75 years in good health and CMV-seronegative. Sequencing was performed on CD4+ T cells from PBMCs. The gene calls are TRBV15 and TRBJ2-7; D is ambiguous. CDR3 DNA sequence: TGTGCCACCAGCAGAGAATCCTACGAGCAGTACTTC. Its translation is CATSRESYEQYF.